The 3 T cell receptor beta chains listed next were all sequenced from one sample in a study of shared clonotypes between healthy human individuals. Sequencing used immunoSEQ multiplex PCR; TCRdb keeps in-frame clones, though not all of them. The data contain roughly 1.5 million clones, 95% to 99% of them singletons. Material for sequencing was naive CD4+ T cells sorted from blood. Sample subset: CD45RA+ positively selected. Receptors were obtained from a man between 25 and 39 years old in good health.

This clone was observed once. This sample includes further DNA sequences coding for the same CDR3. CDR3 nucleotides: TGCGCCAGCAGCTTGGGGGGGGCCCAAGAGACCCAGTACTTC. Its protein is CASSLGGAQETQYF. The chain uses TRBV5-1 and TRBJ2-5; TRBD1 or TRBD2 may be the D gene (6 bases each). The germline V gene encodes CDR1 SGHRS and CDR2 YFSETQ. The V end lost 0 bases, the J end lost 1 base, and 7 bases lay between the germline ends. The CDR3 has 14 residues.

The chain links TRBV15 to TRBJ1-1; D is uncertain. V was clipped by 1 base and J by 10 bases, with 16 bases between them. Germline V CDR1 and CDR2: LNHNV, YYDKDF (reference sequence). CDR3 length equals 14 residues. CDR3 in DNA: TGTGCCACCAGCAGAGTCCAGGTCGCCGGTCCAGCTTTCTTT. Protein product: CATSRVQVAGPAFF.

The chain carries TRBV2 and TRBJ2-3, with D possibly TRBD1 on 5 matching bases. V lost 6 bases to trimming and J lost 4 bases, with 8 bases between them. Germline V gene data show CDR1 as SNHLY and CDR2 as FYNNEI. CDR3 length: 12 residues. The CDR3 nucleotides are TGTGCCAGCAGATGGGGCGCAGATACGCAGTATTTT. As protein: CASRWGADTQYF. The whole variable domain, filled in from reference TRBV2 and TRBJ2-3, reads EPEVTQTPSHQVTQMGQEVILRCVPISNHLYFYWYRQILGQKVEFLVSFYNNEISEKSEIFDDQFSVERPDGSNFTLKIRSTKLEDSAMYFCASRWGADTQYFGPGTRLTVL.